This TCR beta chain emerged from a study of shared clonotypes between healthy human individuals. CDR1 and CDR2 from the germline V gene are SGHRS and YFSETQ. Germline trimming cut 3 bases from V and 3 bases from J; bases unmatched to any gene: 8. This CDR3 spans 15 amino acids. Measured with immunoSEQ multiplex PCR; TCRdb has only the in-frame clones, and not every one. The data show about 770,000 clones, approximately 77% seen once. The clonotype was recovered from a woman aged 30 to 39 in good health. What was sequenced was memory CD4+ T cells sorted from blood. Subset defined: CD45RA-negative fraction. V usage is TRBV5-1 and J usage is TRBJ1-1, with 7 bases matching TRBD1. Here the CDR3 DNA reads TGCGCCAGCAGCTCCACAGGGGAGAGTGACACTGAAGCTTTCTTT. Amino acids: CASSSTGESDTEAFF.